These T cell receptor beta chains were read from a single sample in a study of Graves' ophthalmopathy and Graves' hyperthyroidism. TCRdb used MiXCR to reprocess the multiplex PCR reads, holding one entry per CDR3 protein. The data show 350,000 to 450,000 distinct CDR3 sequences, around 16% seen once. Input material: peripheral blood. The receptor source for this set is a woman aged 18-30 years with Graves' ophthalmopathy. Both conserved end residues are part of each CDR3.

>TRBV4-2
CASSPLSWAGLQNEQYF
>TRBV3-1
CASSPFYRGKGGNTIYF
>TRBV6-2/TRBV6-3
CASRPRSNEQYF
>TRBV7-2
CASSRISGGAYEQYF
>TRBV15
CATSRDPQGDGYTF
>TRBV10-3
CAILDAPSGANVLTF
>TRBV11-3
CASSLEGAETQYF
>TRBV6-5
CASSPTGTGGGEQYF
>TRBV7-9
CASSWTHYEQYF
>TRBV11-2
CASSTRLANTGELFF
>TRBV28
CASNPSGLAEKNIQYF
>TRBV28
CASSPLRPGRSGYTF
>TRBV28
CASSFSGHLYEQYF
>TRBV15
CATGRVFEETQYF
>TRBV11-3
CASSLRVRQGFGYTF
>TRBV6-2/TRBV6-3
CASSYRQGARGQPQHF
>TRBV4-2
CASSRLTGAGDTEAFF
>TRBV2
CASGGGGFDEQYF
>TRBV20-1
CSATRPPWRNYGYTF
>TRBV11-2
CASSLDSGGLQPQHF
>TRBV6-1
CASSEASSGKETQYF
>TRBV4-2
CASSHGSGSWNTGELFF
>TRBV7-3
CASSLGTKTEAFF